This record looks at one T cell receptor (beta chain) sequence and its context. The antigen is unknown. The data are from a study of somatic mutations in cytotoxic T cells in rheumatoid arthritis. Notes on the study in general: No correction for multiple comparisons was applied to the slight TRBV07 underrepresentation in rheumatoid arthritis patients.

In germline, CDR1 is SGHDT, CDR2 YYEEEE. The CDR3 is 18 residues long. V dropped 1 base and J dropped 5 bases, with 19 bases sitting between them. This table comes from immunoSEQ multiplex PCR, and its TCRdb copy is limited to in-frame clones, with some not included. Here the sample spans several thousand clones, roughly 77% being singletons. V usage is TRBV5-6 and J usage is TRBJ2-6; D uncertain. The TCR was taken from a woman between 65 and 79 years old with rheumatoid arthritis. The specimen was CD8+ T cells sorted from blood, collected at a follow-up visit. This CDR3 is CASSLSFEVGLRANVLTF. The CDR3 coding sequence is TGTGCCAGCAGCTTGAGTTTCGAGGTTGGCCTTAGGGCCAACGTCCTGACTTTC.